A selection of T cell receptor beta chains follows, all from one sample in a study of blood T cell repertoires in COVID-19. Some clones are missing from TCRdb's copy, which holds only in-frame ones; the method was immunoSEQ multiplex PCR. The data show some 300,000 clones, over 75% seen once. Sequencing was done on a sample of PBMCs or T cells enriched from blood (not recorded which). The source of these receptors is a man aged 30 to 45 who had recovered from COVID-19. The conserved cysteine and the conserved F or W are not part of the CDR3 here.

>TRBV5-1
ASSPGAGTEAF
>TRBV7-6
ASSQGGTGELF
>TRBV11-2
ASSSSLRLGSYEQY
>TRBV5-1
ASSLPTAGGNEQF
>TRBV6-5
ASKAGVYTEAF
>TRBV5-1
ASSSQNRGLGTEAF
>TRBV7-9
ASSLDRVQETQY
>TRBV11-3
ASSSPLGGYEQY
>TRBV5-1
ASSYSGTYTDTQY
>TRBV2
ASSAGLAGGRTQY
>TRBV2
ASRTPDGTNTEAF
>TRBV29-1
SASVGQGAKLAKNIQY
>TRBV18
ASSLTPGQPMNTEAF
>TRBV30
AWSVLQGATGELF
>TRBV7-2
ASIQVLGAYSGNTIY
>TRBV14
ASSQGLAGVTDTQY
>TRBV3-1/TRBV3-2
ASSQDSQYSPLH
>TRBV7-9
ASSEPSGGYNEQF
>TRBV10-3
AIRVDGSSNQPQH
>TRBV7-6
ASSAGSGVTDTQY
>TRBV3-1/TRBV3-2
ASSQRLAGGRGETQY
>TRBV27
ASSLLAETQETQY
>TRBV6-5
ASRLDRGSQPQH
>TRBV28
ASSGSGGRRDTQY
>TRBV7-2
ASSPEAGVGEQF
>TRBV4-1
ASSPTGTGPHEQY
>TRBV11-2
ASSLVGGRKTQY
>TRBV15
ATSRDFGGGDGYT
>TRBV5-5
ASSPLAETYNEQF
>TRBV30
AWSVGGFASPLH
>TRBV13
ASSLRGETQY
>TRBV5-4
ASNPTGTYGYT
>TRBV24-1
ATSGPRQETIMDEQF
>TRBV6-5
ASSRQSPGEAF
>TRBV7-9
ASSLEEPWTTPQH
>TRBV20-1
SASSDTQY
>TRBV3-1/TRBV3-2
ASSQYRGQETQY
>TRBV24-1
ATRQGRETEAF
>TRBV6-5
ASSYSASGGYNEQF
>TRBV24-1
ATRAGTGGGNTEAF
>TRBV30
AWSPGAASNQPQH
>TRBV5-1
ASSQGTRGYEQY
>TRBV29-1
SVETAGTQF
>TRBV29-1
SVETGQGYEQY
>TRBV6-5
ASSYDKNQPQH
>TRBV7-9
ASSFSAGLSGNTIY
>TRBV11-2
ASSLDWRQGGTGNTIY
>TRBV2
ASRSLRDTGELF
>TRBV3-1/TRBV3-2
ASSQSDIVGEAF
>TRBV4-2
ASSQDWRGRGTDTQY
>TRBV24-1
ATSDLRKGVKTEAF
>TRBV2
ASSDPQGRAEAF
>TRBV21-1
ASSGTSVPWWTQY
>TRBV2
ASRVQENTEAF
>TRBV5-8
ASRDAGREDTQY